This T cell receptor (beta chain) comes out of a study of technical replicates of blood from a few donors. The assay was immunoSEQ multiplex PCR, and TCRdb's table has in-frame clones only and misses some. The sample shows about 79,000 clones, roughly 94% of them seen only once. Sequencing was performed on T cells isolated from PBMCs. The receptor was derived from a human donor in good health.

CDR3 sequence (DNA): TGTGCCAGCAGCGCCCTGAGGGGGAGAAGTGAAAAACTGTTTTTT. Protein: CASSALRGRSEKLFF. This chain connects TRBV5-6 to TRBJ1-4, with a possible D match to TRBD1 (6 bases). CDR1 is SGHDT and CDR2 is YYEEEE in the germline V gene. This CDR3 is built from 15 residues. V was shortened by 4 bases and J by 7 bases, with 17 bases between the two germline ends.